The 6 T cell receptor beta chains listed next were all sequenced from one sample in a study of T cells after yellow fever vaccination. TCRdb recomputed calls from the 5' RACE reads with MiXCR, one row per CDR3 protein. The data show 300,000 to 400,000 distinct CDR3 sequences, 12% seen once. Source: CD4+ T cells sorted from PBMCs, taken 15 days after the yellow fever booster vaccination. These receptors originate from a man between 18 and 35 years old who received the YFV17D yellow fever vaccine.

The CDR3 is CASSPIQGYTEAFF. The CDR3 DNA is TGTGCCAGCTCACCAATACAGGGATACACTGAAGCTTTCTTT. This chain links TRBV18 with TRBJ1-1; a weak D match, TRBD1 (6 bases). The germline V gene encodes CDR1 KGHSH and CDR2 LQKENI. The ends were cut back, 2 bases at V and 3 bases at J, with 10 bases in the middle. The CDR3 consists of 14 residues.

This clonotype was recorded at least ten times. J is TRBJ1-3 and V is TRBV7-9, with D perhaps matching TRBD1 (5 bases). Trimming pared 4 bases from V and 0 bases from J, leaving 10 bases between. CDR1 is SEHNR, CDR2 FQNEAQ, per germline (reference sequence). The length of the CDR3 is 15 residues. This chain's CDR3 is CASSYRFYSGNTIYF. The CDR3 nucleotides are TGTGCCAGCAGCTACAGGTTTTACTCTGGAAACACCATATATTTT.

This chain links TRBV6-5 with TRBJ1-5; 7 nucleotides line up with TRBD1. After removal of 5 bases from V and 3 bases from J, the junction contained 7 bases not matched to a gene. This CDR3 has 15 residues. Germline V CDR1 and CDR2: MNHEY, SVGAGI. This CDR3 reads CASSTQTGHNQPQHF. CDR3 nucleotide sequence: TGTGCCAGCAGTACCCAGACAGGGCACAATCAGCCCCAGCATTTT.

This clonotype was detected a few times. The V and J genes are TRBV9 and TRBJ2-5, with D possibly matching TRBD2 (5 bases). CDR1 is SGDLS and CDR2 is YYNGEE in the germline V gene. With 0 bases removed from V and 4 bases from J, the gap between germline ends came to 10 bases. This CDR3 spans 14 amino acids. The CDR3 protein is CASSVEDRGETQYF. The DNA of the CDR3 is TGTGCCAGCAGCGTAGAAGACCGGGGAGAGACCCAGTACTTC. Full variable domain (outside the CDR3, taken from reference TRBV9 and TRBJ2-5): DSGVTQTPKHLITATGQRVTLRCSPRSGDLSVYWYQQSLDQGLQFLIQYYNGEERAKGNILERFSAQQFPDLHSELNLSSLELGDSALYFCASSVEDRGETQYFGPGTRLLVL.

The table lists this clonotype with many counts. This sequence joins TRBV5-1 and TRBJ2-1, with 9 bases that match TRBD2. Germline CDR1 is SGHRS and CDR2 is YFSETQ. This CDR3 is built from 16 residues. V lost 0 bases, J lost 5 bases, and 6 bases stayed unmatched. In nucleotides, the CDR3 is TGCGCCAGCAGCTTGGCAACTCAGCGGGGGGACAATGAGCAGTTCTTC. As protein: CASSLATQRGDNEQFF.

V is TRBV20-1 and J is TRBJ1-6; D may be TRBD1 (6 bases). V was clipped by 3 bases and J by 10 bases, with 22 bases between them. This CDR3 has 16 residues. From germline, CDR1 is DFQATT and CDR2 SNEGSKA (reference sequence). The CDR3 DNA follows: TGCAGTGCTAGGGACGTGATACAGGGATTCGAATCACCCCTCCACTTT. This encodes CSARDVIQGFESPLHF.